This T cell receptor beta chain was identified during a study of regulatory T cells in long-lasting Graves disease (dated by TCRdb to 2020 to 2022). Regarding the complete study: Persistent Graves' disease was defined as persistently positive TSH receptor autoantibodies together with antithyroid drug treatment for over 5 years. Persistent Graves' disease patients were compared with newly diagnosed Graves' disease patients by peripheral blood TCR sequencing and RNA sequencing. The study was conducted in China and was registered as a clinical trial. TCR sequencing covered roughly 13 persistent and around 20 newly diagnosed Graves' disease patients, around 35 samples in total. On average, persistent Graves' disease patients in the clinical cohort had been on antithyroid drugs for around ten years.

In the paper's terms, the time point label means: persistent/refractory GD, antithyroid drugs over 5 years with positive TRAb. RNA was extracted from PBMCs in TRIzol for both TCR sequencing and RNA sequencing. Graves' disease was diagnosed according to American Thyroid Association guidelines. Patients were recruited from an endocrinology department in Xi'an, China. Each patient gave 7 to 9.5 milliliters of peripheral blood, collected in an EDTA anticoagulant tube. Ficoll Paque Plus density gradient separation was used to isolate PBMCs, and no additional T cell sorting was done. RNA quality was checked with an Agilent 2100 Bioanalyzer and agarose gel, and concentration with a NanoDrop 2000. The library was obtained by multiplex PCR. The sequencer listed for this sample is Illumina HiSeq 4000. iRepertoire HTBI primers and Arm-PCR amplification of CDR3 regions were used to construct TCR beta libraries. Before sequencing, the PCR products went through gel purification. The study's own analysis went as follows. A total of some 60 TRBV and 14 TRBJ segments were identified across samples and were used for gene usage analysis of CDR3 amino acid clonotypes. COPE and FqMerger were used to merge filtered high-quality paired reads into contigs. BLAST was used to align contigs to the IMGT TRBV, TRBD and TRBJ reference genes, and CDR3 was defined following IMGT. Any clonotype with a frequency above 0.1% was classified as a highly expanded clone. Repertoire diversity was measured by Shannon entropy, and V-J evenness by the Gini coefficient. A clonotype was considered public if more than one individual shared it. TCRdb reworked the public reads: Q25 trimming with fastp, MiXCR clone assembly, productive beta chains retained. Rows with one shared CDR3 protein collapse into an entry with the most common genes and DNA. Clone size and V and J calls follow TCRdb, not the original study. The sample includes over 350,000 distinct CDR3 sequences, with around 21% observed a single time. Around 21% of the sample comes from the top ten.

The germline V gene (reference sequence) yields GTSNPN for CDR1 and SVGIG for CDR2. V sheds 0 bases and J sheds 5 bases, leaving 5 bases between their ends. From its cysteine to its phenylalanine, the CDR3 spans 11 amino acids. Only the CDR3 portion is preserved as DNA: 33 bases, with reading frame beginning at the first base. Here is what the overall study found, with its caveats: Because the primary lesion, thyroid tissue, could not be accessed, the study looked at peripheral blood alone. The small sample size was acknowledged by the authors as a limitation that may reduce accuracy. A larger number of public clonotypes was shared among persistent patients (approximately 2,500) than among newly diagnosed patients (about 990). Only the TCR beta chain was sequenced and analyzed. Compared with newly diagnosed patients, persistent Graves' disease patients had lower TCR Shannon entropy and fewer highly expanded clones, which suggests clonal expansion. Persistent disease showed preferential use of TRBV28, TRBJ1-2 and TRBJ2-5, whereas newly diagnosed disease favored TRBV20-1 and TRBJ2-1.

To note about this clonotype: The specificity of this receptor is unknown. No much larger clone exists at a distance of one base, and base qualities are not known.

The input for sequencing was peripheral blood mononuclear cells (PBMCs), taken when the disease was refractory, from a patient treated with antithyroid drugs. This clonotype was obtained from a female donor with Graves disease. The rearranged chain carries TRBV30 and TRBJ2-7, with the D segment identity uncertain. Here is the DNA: TGTGCCTGGAGTGTCGCCCACGAGCAGTACTTC. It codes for CAWSVAHEQYF.